A selection of T cell receptor beta chains follows, all from one sample in a study of cytomegalovirus exposure and HLA in healthy donors. The method was immunoSEQ multiplex PCR; TCRdb's version includes in-frame clones alone and lacks a portion of them. This table holds 120,000 or so clones, approximately 71% found once. The sequencing input was PBMCs. All receptors come from a woman between 50 and 59 years old in good health and CMV-seronegative. CDR3s include the opening cysteine and the closing phenylalanine or tryptophan. Each record gives: D gene, V gene, CDR3 protein. D genes are given only for firm matches.

d_call: TRBD1; v_call: TRBV2; cdr3_aa: CASSWKGADEKLFF
d_call: TRBD2; v_call: TRBV27; cdr3_aa: CASSSLAGDTQYF
d_call: TRBD2; v_call: TRBV7-6; cdr3_aa: CASSLVSSSGRSYNEQFF
d_call: TRBD1; v_call: TRBV28; cdr3_aa: CASSFTGQGLYEQYF
d_call: NA; v_call: TRBV20-1; cdr3_aa: CSARSPVRTF
d_call: NA; v_call: TRBV4-3; cdr3_aa: CASSQDRYWETQYF
d_call: NA; v_call: TRBV4-1; cdr3_aa: CASSQDVSGNQPQHF
d_call: TRBD2; v_call: TRBV19; cdr3_aa: CASSPRAGGSYNEQFF
d_call: TRBD1; v_call: TRBV6-4; cdr3_aa: CASSEEGGQGTDTQYF
d_call: TRBD1; v_call: TRBV30; cdr3_aa: CAWSVTGTGTWPQHF
d_call: NA; v_call: TRBV19; cdr3_aa: CASSMTSGSDSYNEQFF
d_call: NA; v_call: TRBV19; cdr3_aa: CASSREGGANYGYTF
d_call: NA; v_call: TRBV27; cdr3_aa: CASSLSARSYEQYF
d_call: NA; v_call: TRBV21-1; cdr3_aa: CASSNRNTRPGGRTYEQYF
d_call: NA; v_call: TRBV11-2; cdr3_aa: CASSWRDFTDPYEQYF
d_call: TRBD1; v_call: TRBV4-3; cdr3_aa: CASSLGLRDRDPEAFF
d_call: TRBD1; v_call: TRBV28; cdr3_aa: CASSPTRQGRYGYTF
d_call: NA; v_call: TRBV7-2; cdr3_aa: CASSLYSDYGYTF
d_call: NA; v_call: TRBV10-3; cdr3_aa: CAISDLDSAGELFF
d_call: TRBD1; v_call: TRBV19; cdr3_aa: CASSTDRGQPQHF
d_call: NA; v_call: TRBV19; cdr3_aa: CASSMVQAKQPQHF
d_call: NA; v_call: TRBV7-8; cdr3_aa: CASSAGAAAGELFF
d_call: TRBD2; v_call: TRBV10-3; cdr3_aa: CATGLAGTQETQYF
d_call: TRBD1; v_call: TRBV6-5; cdr3_aa: CASRTGGGTDTQYF
d_call: NA; v_call: TRBV14; cdr3_aa: CASSQDTKTQYF
d_call: NA; v_call: TRBV9; cdr3_aa: CASSVDVSSYNSPLHF
d_call: NA; v_call: TRBV5-4; cdr3_aa: CASSLDRYGYTF
d_call: TRBD2; v_call: TRBV2; cdr3_aa: CASSVAGERYNEQFF
d_call: NA; v_call: TRBV7-9; cdr3_aa: CASSLGQYYGYTF
d_call: TRBD2; v_call: TRBV4-1; cdr3_aa: CASSQPTSGSYNEQFF
d_call: NA; v_call: TRBV7-9; cdr3_aa: CASSLVGNDQPQHF
d_call: NA; v_call: TRBV28; cdr3_aa: CASSPPTNNYGYTF
d_call: TRBD1; v_call: TRBV7-2; cdr3_aa: CASSLVTGWENTIYF
d_call: NA; v_call: TRBV4-3; cdr3_aa: CASSQDRASGNTIYF
d_call: NA; v_call: TRBV4-2; cdr3_aa: CASSQSTLATTDTQYF
d_call: TRBD1; v_call: TRBV5-1; cdr3_aa: CASRWGTGGGEQYF
d_call: TRBD2; v_call: TRBV7-2; cdr3_aa: CASSPIDLAGGRGKYF
d_call: TRBD1; v_call: TRBV11-2; cdr3_aa: CASSWGQSNTEAFF
d_call: TRBD2; v_call: TRBV6-5; cdr3_aa: CASSYSREWNNEQFF
d_call: NA; v_call: TRBV6-1; cdr3_aa: CASSEPEFPGNTIYF
d_call: TRBD2; v_call: TRBV7-2; cdr3_aa: CASSSHGRGTGELFF
d_call: NA; v_call: TRBV2; cdr3_aa: CASNVEMNTEAFF
d_call: NA; v_call: TRBV5-3; cdr3_aa: CARSQFVETQYF
d_call: NA; v_call: TRBV5-1; cdr3_aa: CASSFSSSDTQYF
d_call: NA; v_call: TRBV18; cdr3_aa: CASSAGTGGNNEQFF
d_call: NA; v_call: TRBV5-8; cdr3_aa: CASKLTGTVVYNEQFF
d_call: TRBD2; v_call: TRBV27; cdr3_aa: CASSRTSGSVLETQYF
d_call: TRBD1; v_call: TRBV6-1; cdr3_aa: CASSQGDSQETQYF
d_call: NA; v_call: TRBV4-1; cdr3_aa: CASSPSETGYYNEQFF
d_call: TRBD1; v_call: TRBV28; cdr3_aa: CATKTGGTNEKLFF
d_call: NA; v_call: TRBV7-2; cdr3_aa: CASSLAGGNTEAFF
d_call: NA; v_call: TRBV7-9; cdr3_aa: CSSSLSFREPYHEQYF
d_call: NA; v_call: TRBV27; cdr3_aa: CASSFSRDSPLHF
d_call: NA; v_call: TRBV29-1; cdr3_aa: CSVVWQATNIQYF
d_call: NA; v_call: TRBV7-9; cdr3_aa: CSSSSEIRGNSGYGYTF
d_call: TRBD1; v_call: TRBV29-1; cdr3_aa: CSVDLGQGGEKLFF